The 21 T cell receptor beta chains below come from one sample, sequenced in a study of cytomegalovirus exposure and HLA in healthy donors. In the PCR, 60 Vbeta and 13 Jbeta primers were used. The assay was immunoSEQ multiplex PCR, and TCRdb's table has in-frame clones only and misses some. The table includes roughly 67,000 clones, roughly 75% detected once. The material sequenced was PBMCs. All receptors derive from a man in his 60s in good health and CMV-seropositive.

The gene calls are TRBV5-1 and TRBJ2-7, with 7 bases that match TRBD2. Germline loops: CDR1 SGHRS, CDR2 YFSETQ. The junction had 7 bases not matched to a gene; V was cut back by 0 bases and J by 1 base. CDR3 size: 16 residues. CDR3 in DNA: TGCGCCAGCAGCTTGGTACCAGCGGGGTCGTCCTACGAGCAGTACTTC. Protein: CASSLVPAGSSYEQYF.

For the CDR3, the DNA is TGTGCCAGCAGTGATGGCAGATCCAATCAGCCCCAGCATTTT. Translation gives CASSDGRSNQPQHF. The chain recombines TRBV2 with TRBJ1-5; no clear D. Germline-derived CDR1 and CDR2 are SNHLY and FYNNEI. Trimming cost V 3 bases and J 3 bases, with 9 bases left between them. The CDR3 is 14 residues long.

The chain carries TRBV10-3 and TRBJ2-1, with D maybe TRBD2 (6 bases). The CDR3 has 15 residues. Trimming took 2 bases from V and 6 from J, leaving 14 bases between them. The V gene's germline CDR1 is ENHRY and CDR2 SYGVKD. The CDR3 coding sequence is TGTGCCATCAGTGAGCAGACTAGATCCCCCAATGAGCAGTTCTTC. Its translation is CAISEQTRSPNEQFF.

The chain recombines TRBV5-1 with TRBJ2-3; tentatively, D is TRBD2 (6 bases). CDR3 length: 15 residues. Germline CDR1 reads SGHRS; CDR2 reads YFSETQ. The V and J ends lost 1 base and 4 bases respectively, with 13 bases between them. CDR3 sequence (DNA): TGCGCCAGCAGCTTGAACTTCGGGGGTCCAGATACGCAGTATTTT. Amino acids: CASSLNFGGPDTQYF.

The CDR3 here is CASSLYSNQPQHF. The CDR3 bases are TGCGCCAGCAGCCTGTATAGCAATCAGCCCCAGCATTTT. The gene calls are TRBV10-2 and TRBJ1-5; D remains ambiguous. Germline V gene lookup returns CDR1 WSHSY and CDR2 SAAADI. V was clipped by 6 bases and J by 0 bases, with 6 bases between them. The CDR3 is 13 residues long.

This chain connects TRBV10-2 to TRBJ2-2, with TRBD2 matching 9 bases. The CDR3 is 14 residues long. Germline CDR1 reads WSHSY; CDR2 reads SAAADI. The J segment lost 7 bases and the V segment lost 4 bases, leaving 4 bases of the junction unmatched. The CDR3 sequence is CASSVQREDGELFF. In DNA form, the CDR3 reads TGCGCCAGCAGTGTCCAGCGGGAGGACGGGGAGCTGTTTTTT.

The rearrangement links TRBV5-1 to TRBJ2-7, with 8 bases aligning to TRBD2. The J segment lost 2 bases and the V segment lost 0 bases, leaving 1 base of the junction unmatched. Germline CDR1 reads SGHRS; CDR2 reads YFSETQ. This CDR3 contains 14 residues. CDR3 protein: CASSLELAAYEQYF. As DNA, the CDR3 is TGCGCCAGCAGCTTGGAACTAGCGGCCTACGAGCAGTACTTC.

The CDR3 DNA sequence: TGCGCCAGCAGTGAGGGGGGGGCAAGCGAGGGCTACACCTTC. Amino acids: CASSEGGASEGYTF. This rearrangement joins TRBV10-2 to TRBJ1-2, with D perhaps matching TRBD1 (6 bases). The V and J ends lost 2 bases and 8 bases respectively, with 15 bases between them. This CDR3 region has 14 residues. Germline V CDR1 and CDR2: WSHSY, SAAADI.

This chain uses TRBV11-2 with TRBJ1-4, with D unresolved. CDR1 and CDR2 (germline): SGHAT, FQNNGV. V lost 1 base, J lost 5 bases, and 11 bases lay in between. The CDR3 contains 15 residues. CDR3 sequence (DNA): TGTGCCAGCAGCTTAGGCCCAGGTTCAAATGAAAAACTGTTTTTT. It translates to CASSLGPGSNEKLFF.

This clone came up once. The CDR3 DNA sequence: TGTGCCAGTACCTCGGGGGCAGATACGCAGTATTTT. Protein product: CASTSGADTQYF. The chain is built from TRBV6-5 and TRBJ2-3; TRBD2 might be the D (6 bases). Germline assignment: CDR1 MNHEY and CDR2 SVGAGI. V was trimmed by 9 bases and J by 4 bases, leaving 11 bases between them. CDR3 size: 12 residues.

This clone was recorded a few times. The V and J genes are TRBV6-4 and TRBJ1-1, with D perhaps TRBD1 (6 bases). This CDR3 is built from 14 residues. The V gene's germline CDR1 is MRHNA and CDR2 SNTAGT. V was pared by 6 bases and J by 4 bases, with 15 bases between. CDR3 protein: CASSASQGVTEAFF. As DNA, the CDR3 is TGTGCCAGCAGCGCTTCACAGGGAGTCACTGAAGCTTTCTTT.

The chain joins TRBV6-5 to TRBJ1-1; D is uncertain. Trimming cost V 3 bases and J 1 base, with 15 bases left between them. The CDR3 has 16 residues. Germline lookup yields CDR1 MNHEY and CDR2 SVGAGI. In nucleotides, the CDR3 is TGTGCCAGCAGTTATACCCCCCGGGGTACGAACACTGAAGCTTTCTTT. As protein: CASSYTPRGTNTEAFF.

The chain links TRBV5-1 to TRBJ1-1, with TRBD1 matching 7 bases. CDR1 is SGHRS and CDR2 is YFSETQ in the germline V gene. There are 15 residues in the CDR3. With 4 bases clipped from V and 4 bases from J, the junction kept 10 bases outside the gene matches. The CDR3 region has the DNA TGCGCCAGCAGCCCCTGGACAGGTGCTACCACTGAAGCTTTCTTT. Protein: CASSPWTGATTEAFF. The full variable domain, in which reference TRBV5-1 and TRBJ1-1 provide the parts outside the CDR3, is KAGVTQTPRYLIKTRGQQVTLSCSPISGHRSVSWYQQTPGQGLQFLFEYFSETQRNKGNFPGRFSGRQFSNSRSEMNVSTLELGDSALYLCASSPWTGATTEAFFGQGTRLTVV.

The J gene is TRBJ2-7, the V gene TRBV11-3; possible D gene TRBD2, 6 bases. This CDR3 has 14 amino acids. V was clipped by 2 bases and J by 2 bases, with 10 bases between them. CDR1 and CDR2 from the germline V gene are SGHNT and YENEEA. CDR3 nucleotide sequence: TGTGCCAGCAGCTTATACGGCGGGGCCTACGAGCAGTACTTC. It yields the protein CASSLYGGAYEQYF.

The J gene is TRBJ2-1, the V gene TRBV5-1; 7 bases match TRBD2. J gave up 8 bases and V 1 base, and 15 bases lay outside the gene matches. The CDR3 sequence is 17 residues long. In germline, CDR1 is SGHRS, CDR2 YFSETQ. The CDR3 protein is CASSLTGGVAMIHEQFF. The CDR3 coding sequence is TGCGCCAGCAGCTTGACGGGGGGAGTAGCAATGATTCATGAGCAGTTCTTC.

This clone turned up a few times. In DNA, the CDR3 is TGCGCCAGCAGCTTGGACAGTTTTGGCTACACCTTC. Protein sequence: CASSLDSFGYTF. This rearrangement joins TRBV5-1 to TRBJ1-2; D call uncertain. V gave up 0 bases and J gave up 7 bases, with 7 bases separating them. The CDR3 is made up of 12 amino acids. Germline CDR1 reads SGHRS; CDR2 reads YFSETQ.

The rearrangement joins TRBV9 to TRBJ2-2; 10 bases align to TRBD1. V shed 5 bases, J shed 5 bases, and the junction held 3 bases outside the gene matches. The germline V gene has CDR1 SGDLS and CDR2 YYNGEE. This CDR3 contains 14 residues. CDR3 in amino acids: CASRPGQGTGELFF. CDR3 nucleotide sequence: TGTGCCAGCAGGCCGGGACAGGGGACCGGGGAGCTGTTTTTT.

This clone occurred a few times. The CDR3, as DNA: TGTGCCAGCTGCCCCGAGGGCCGAACCTACGAGCAGTACTTC. This translates into CASCPEGRTYEQYF. The chain joins TRBV6-1 to TRBJ2-7, with a tentative D call TRBD2 (5 bases). CDR3 length equals 14 residues. Germline CDR1 reads MNHNS; CDR2 reads SASEGT. Trimming took off 8 bases at V and 2 bases at J, with 16 bases between the two ends.

This clone showed up just a few times. The chain links TRBV14 to TRBJ1-2; no firm D call. The CDR3 consists of 14 residues. From germline, CDR1 is SGHDN and CDR2 FVKESK. The V gene lost 1 base and the J gene lost 5 bases, with 11 bases spanning the gap. The CDR3 nucleotides are TGTGCCAGCAGCCAAGTGTCAGTGCCTTATGGCTACACCTTC. This sequence encodes CASSQVSVPYGYTF.

The chain employs TRBV5-1 and TRBJ1-1, with 7 bases matching TRBD1. The CDR3 extends over 15 amino acids. From germline, CDR1 is SGHRS and CDR2 YFSETQ. Unmatched junction bases numbered 6, after V lost 4 bases and J lost 0 bases. The CDR3 here is CASSRQGGLNTEAFF. CDR3 DNA sequence: TGCGCCAGCAGCCGCCAGGGGGGCCTGAACACTGAAGCTTTCTTT.

In its sample, this clone was seen once. The V call is TRBV5-6, the J call TRBJ1-2, with a possible D match to TRBD1 (6 bases). Trimming took 4 bases from V and 4 from J, leaving 17 bases between them. This CDR3 comprises 15 residues. Germline assignment: CDR1 SGHDT and CDR2 YYEEEE. Here the CDR3 reads CASSTRRLTGYGYTF. In nucleotides, the CDR3 is TGTGCCAGCAGCACAAGAAGGTTGACAGGCTATGGCTACACCTTC.